The sequence of this T cell receptor (beta chain) was determined in a study of CD8 T cells in Susac syndrome. The RNA input was about 0.45 to 1 ug, and it was reverse transcribed with random hexamers. MiXCR was run by TCRdb on the immunoSEQ multiplex PCR reads, yielding one entry per CDR3 protein. Among about 280,000 distinct CDR3 sequences, about 85% were seen once, and the ten largest hold approximately 0.11%. CDR1 and CDR2 (germline): MNHNY, SVGAGI (reference sequence). Trimming shortened V by 6 bases and J by 11 bases, and 14 bases separated the two germline ends. CDR3 length: 11 amino acids. Specimen: CD8+ T cells from PBMCs. This chain joins TRBV6-6 and TRBJ2-7; TRBD2 is a possible D gene (5 bases). The TCR was taken from a human donor with multiple sclerosis. This chain's CDR3 is CASSSRASEYF. The CDR3 DNA sequence: TGTGCCAGCAGCTCGAGGGCGTCAGAGTACTTC.